This T cell receptor beta chain was sequenced during a study of siplizumab effects on memory and regulatory T cells. Overall study results and limits: Few alloreactive clones mapped to unstimulated subsets. Naive T cells apparently outstripped memory cells in diversity and seemed major alloresponse contributors.

Method: immunoSEQ multiplex PCR; TCRdb's copy keeps in-frame clones and lacks some. This table holds about 97,000 clones, roughly nine tenths found once. Germline-derived CDR1 and CDR2 are MGHRA and YSYEKL. V dropped 4 bases and J dropped 7; count of bases not matched to a gene: 9. There are 15 residues in the CDR3. Notes on this clone: As yet, its antigen is unknown.

This TCR was recovered from a human donor in good health. J is TRBJ2-4 and V is TRBV4-1; 8 bases are shared with TRBD2. The sequenced material came from CD4+ T cells sorted from blood. The CDR3 is CASSRDGGARNIQYF. CDR3 DNA: TGCGCCAGCAGCCGCGACGGGGGGGCAAGGAACATTCAGTACTTC.